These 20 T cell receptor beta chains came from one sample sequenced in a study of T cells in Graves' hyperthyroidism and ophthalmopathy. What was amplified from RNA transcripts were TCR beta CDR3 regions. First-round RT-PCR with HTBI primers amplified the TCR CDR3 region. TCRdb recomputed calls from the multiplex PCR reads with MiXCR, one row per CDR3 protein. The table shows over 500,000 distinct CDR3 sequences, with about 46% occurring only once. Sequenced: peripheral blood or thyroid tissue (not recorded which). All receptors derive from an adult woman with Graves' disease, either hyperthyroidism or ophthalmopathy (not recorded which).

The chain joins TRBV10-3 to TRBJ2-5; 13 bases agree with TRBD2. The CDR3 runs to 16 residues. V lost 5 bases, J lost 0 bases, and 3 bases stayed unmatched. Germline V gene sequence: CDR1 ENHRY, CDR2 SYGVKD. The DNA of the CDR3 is TGTGCCATCAGTCCTACTAGCGGGAGGGACCAAGAGACCCAGTACTTC. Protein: CAISPTSGRDQETQYF.

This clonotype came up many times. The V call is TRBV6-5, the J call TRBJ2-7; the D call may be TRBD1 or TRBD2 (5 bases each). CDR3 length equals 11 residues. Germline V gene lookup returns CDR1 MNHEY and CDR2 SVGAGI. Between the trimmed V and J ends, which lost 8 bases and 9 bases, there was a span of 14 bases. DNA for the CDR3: TGTGCCAGCGTTAAATCCGGGGCGCAGTACTTC. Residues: CASVKSGAQYF.

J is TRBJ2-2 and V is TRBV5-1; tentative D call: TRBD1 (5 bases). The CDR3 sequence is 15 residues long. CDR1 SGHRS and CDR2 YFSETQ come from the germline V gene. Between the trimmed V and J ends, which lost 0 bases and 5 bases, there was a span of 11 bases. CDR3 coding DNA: TGCGCCAGCAGCTTGGTGCAGGGTTATACCGGGGAGCTGTTTTTT. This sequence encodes CASSLVQGYTGELFF.

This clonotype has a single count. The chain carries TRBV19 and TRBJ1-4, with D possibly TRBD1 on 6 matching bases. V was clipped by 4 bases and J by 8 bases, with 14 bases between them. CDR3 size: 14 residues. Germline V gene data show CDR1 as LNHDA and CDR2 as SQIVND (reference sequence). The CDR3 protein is CASSTRWRGEKLFF. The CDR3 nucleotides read TGTGCCAGTAGTACCCGATGGAGGGGGGAAAAACTGTTTTTT.

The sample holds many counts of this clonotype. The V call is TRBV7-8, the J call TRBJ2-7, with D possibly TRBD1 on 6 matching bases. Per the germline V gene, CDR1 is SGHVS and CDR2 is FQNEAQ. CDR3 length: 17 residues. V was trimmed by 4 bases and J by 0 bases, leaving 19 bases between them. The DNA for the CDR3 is TGTGCCAGCAGCTATGAGAGGGTTCAGGGGAGCTCCTACGAGCAGTACTTC. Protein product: CASSYERVQGSSYEQYF.

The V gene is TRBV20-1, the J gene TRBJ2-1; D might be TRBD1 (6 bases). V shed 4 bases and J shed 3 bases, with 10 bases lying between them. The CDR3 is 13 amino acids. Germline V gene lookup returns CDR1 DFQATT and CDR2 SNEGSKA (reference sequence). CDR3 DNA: TGCAGTGCTACCTTGACAGGCTACAATGAGCAGTTCTTC. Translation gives CSATLTGYNEQFF.

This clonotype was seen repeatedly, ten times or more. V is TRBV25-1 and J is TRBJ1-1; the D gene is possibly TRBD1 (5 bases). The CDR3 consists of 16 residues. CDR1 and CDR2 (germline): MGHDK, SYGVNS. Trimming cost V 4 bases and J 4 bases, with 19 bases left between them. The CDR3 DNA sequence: TGTGCCAGCAGTGTCCGGGGGGGGAGGCCATGCACTGAAGCTTTCTTT. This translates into CASSVRGGRPCTEAFF.

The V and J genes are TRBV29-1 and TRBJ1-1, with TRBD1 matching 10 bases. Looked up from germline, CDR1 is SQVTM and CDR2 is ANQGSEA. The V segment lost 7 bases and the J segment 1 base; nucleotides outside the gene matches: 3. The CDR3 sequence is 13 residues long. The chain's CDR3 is CSGQGAGNTEAFF. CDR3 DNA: TGCAGCGGACAGGGGGCGGGGAACACTGAAGCTTTCTTT.

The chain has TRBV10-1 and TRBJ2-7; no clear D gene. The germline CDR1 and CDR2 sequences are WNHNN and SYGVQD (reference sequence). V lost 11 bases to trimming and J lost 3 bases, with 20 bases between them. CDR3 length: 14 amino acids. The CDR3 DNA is TGCGCCGGCACGCCTGGACCGTGTATCTACGAGCAGTACTTC. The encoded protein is CAGTPGPCIYEQYF.

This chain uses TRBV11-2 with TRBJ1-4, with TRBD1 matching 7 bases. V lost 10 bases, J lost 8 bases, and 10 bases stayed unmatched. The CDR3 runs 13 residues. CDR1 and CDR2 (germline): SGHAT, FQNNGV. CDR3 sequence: CATTRDRGEKLFF. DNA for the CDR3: TGTGCCACCACCAGGGACAGAGGAGAAAAACTGTTTTTT.

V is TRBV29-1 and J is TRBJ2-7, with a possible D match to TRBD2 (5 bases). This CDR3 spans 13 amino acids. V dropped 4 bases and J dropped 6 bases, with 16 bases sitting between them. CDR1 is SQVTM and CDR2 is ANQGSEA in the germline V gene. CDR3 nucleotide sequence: TGCAGCGTTGGCCCGGGAAGACCCTTCGAGCAGTACTTC. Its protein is CSVGPGRPFEQYF.

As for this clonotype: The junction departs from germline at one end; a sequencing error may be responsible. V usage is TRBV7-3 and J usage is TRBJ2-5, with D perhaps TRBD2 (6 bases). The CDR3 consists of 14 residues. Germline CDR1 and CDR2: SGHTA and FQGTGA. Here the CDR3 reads CASSQDSRAGTQYF. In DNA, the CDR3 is TGCGCCAGCAGCCAAGATTCGAGAGCGGGGACCCAGTACTTC.

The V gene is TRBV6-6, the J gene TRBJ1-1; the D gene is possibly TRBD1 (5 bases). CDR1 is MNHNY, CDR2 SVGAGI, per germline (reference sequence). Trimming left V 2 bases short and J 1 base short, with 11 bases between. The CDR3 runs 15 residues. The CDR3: CASSYDGASNTEAFF. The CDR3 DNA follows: TGTGCCAGCAGTTACGATGGGGCATCGAACACTGAAGCTTTCTTT.

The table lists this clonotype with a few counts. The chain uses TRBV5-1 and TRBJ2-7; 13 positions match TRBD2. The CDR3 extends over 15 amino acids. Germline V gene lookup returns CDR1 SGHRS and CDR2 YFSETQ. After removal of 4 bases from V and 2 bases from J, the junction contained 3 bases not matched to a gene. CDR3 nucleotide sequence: TGCGCCAGCAGCCCGACTAGCGGGGGGACCTACGAGCAGTACTTC. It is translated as CASSPTSGGTYEQYF.

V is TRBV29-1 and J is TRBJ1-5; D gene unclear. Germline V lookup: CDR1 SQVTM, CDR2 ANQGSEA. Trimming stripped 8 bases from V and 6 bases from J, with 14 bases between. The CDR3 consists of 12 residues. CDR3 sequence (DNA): TGCAGCTTAGAGGGTTCCAGTCAGCCCCAGCATTTT. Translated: CSLEGSSQPQHF.

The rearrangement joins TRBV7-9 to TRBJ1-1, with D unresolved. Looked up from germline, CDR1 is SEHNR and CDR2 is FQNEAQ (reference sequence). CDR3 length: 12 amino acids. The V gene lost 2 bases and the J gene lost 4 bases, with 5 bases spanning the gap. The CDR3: CASSLIRTEAFF. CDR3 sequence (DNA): TGTGCCAGCAGCTTAATCCGCACTGAAGCTTTCTTT.

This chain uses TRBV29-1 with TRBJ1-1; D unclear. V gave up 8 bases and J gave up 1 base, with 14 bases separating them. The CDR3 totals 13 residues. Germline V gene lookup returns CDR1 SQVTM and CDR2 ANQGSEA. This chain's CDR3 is CSFVLRRNTEAFF. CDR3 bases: TGCAGCTTTGTGCTGAGACGGAACACTGAAGCTTTCTTT. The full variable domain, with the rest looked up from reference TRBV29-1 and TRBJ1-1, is SAVISQKPSRDICQRGTSLTIQCQVDSQVTMMFWYRQQPGQSLTLIATANQGSEATYESGFVIDKFPISRPNLTFSTLTVSNMSPEDSSIYLCSFVLRRNTEAFFGQGTRLTVV.

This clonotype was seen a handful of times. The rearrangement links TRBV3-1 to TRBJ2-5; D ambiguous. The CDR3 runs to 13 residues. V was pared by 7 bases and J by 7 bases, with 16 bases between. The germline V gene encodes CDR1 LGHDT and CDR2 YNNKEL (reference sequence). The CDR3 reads CASKLLNLATQYF. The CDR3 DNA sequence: TGTGCCAGCAAGCTCCTAAACTTAGCGACCCAGTACTTC.

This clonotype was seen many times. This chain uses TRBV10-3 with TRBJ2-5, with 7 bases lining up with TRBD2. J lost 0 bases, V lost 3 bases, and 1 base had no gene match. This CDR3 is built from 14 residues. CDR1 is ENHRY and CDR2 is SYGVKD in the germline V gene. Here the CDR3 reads CAISERGDQETQYF. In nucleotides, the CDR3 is TGTGCCATCAGTGAACGGGGGGACCAAGAGACCCAGTACTTC.

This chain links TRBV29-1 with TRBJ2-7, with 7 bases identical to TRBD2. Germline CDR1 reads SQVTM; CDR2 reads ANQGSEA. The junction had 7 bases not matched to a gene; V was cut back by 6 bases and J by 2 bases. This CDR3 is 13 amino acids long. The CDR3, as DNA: TGCAGCGTGGGGCGGGAGTTCGCCTACGAGCAGTACTTC. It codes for CSVGREFAYEQYF.